One sample yielded the 15 T cell receptor beta chains listed below, sequenced in a study of blood T cell repertoires in COVID-19. This table comes from immunoSEQ multiplex PCR, and its TCRdb copy is limited to in-frame clones, with some not included. This table holds roughly 220,000 clones, approximately 85% found once. Sample: peripheral blood. The receptors originated from an elderly woman with COVID-19, enrolled during active disease.

The chain joins TRBV9 to TRBJ1-5, with TRBD1 as a possible D gene (6 bases). Germline V gene data show CDR1 as SGDLS and CDR2 as YYNGEE. This CDR3 is built from 14 residues. Trimming cost V 2 bases and J 5 bases, with 11 bases left between them. The CDR3 sequence: CASSVSPGDQPQHF. The DNA of the CDR3 is TGTGCCAGCAGCGTGTCACCAGGGGATCAGCCCCAGCATTTT. The whole variable domain, filled in from reference TRBV9 and TRBJ1-5, reads DSGVTQTPKHLITATGQRVTLRCSPRSGDLSVYWYQQSLDQGLQFLIQYYNGEERAKGNILERFSAQQFPDLHSELNLSSLELGDSALYFCASSVSPGDQPQHFGDGTRLSIL.

Here the CDR3 DNA reads TGTGCCAGCAGCCGACAGGGGCAACTCTCCTACGAGCAGTACTTC. Translating gives CASSRQGQLSYEQYF. This chain links TRBV2 with TRBJ2-7; 8 nucleotides align to TRBD1. Germline loops: CDR1 SNHLY, CDR2 FYNNEI. This CDR3 comprises 15 residues. Trimming at V came to 6 bases and at J to 0 bases, leaving 7 bases not matched to a gene.

This clone was observed once. J is TRBJ1-1 and V is TRBV28; no firm D call. The germline V and J ends were trimmed by 4 bases and 4 bases, with 13 bases remaining between them. CDR1 and CDR2 from the germline V gene are MDHEN and SYDVKM. The CDR3 contains 14 residues. CDR3 sequence reads: CASSSPGGPTEAFF. CDR3 DNA: TGTGCCAGCAGTTCTCCGGGAGGGCCCACTGAAGCTTTCTTT.

The V and J genes are TRBV30 and TRBJ2-3; 10 bases match TRBD2. CDR1 and CDR2 (germline): GTSNPN, SVGIG (reference sequence). Trimming cost V 8 bases and J 0 bases; bases outside gene matches: 20. The CDR3 length is 19 residues. The CDR3 is CATPFHSGRFPVSTDTQYF. CDR3 nucleotides: TGTGCCACCCCCTTTCATAGCGGGAGGTTTCCAGTTAGCACAGATACGCAGTATTTT.

This clone was found a few times. The chain has TRBV14 and TRBJ1-6; D is unclear. The length of the CDR3 is 12 residues. Trimming shortened V by 1 base and J by 10 bases, and 5 bases separated the two germline ends. Germline V CDR1 and CDR2: SGHDN, FVKESK. The CDR3, as DNA: TGTGCCAGCAGCCAAGCCCGGTCACCCCTCCACTTT. This sequence encodes CASSQARSPLHF.

The CDR3 DNA follows: TGTGCCAGCAGTTTTGCCTCAGGTCGGGGCTACACCTTC. It yields the protein CASSFASGRGYTF. The chain couples TRBV5-8 to TRBJ1-2; D unresolved. CDR1 is SGHTS, CDR2 YDEGEE, per germline. The CDR3 totals 13 residues. The V gene lost 5 bases and the J gene lost 8 bases, with 16 bases spanning the gap.

This chain links TRBV6-5 with TRBJ1-2; 8 bases match TRBD1. V lost 5 bases and J lost 4; bases outside the gene matches: 9. The CDR3 sequence is 15 residues long. From germline, CDR1 is MNHEY and CDR2 SVGAGI. The CDR3, as DNA: TGTGCCAGCAGTACGGGCAGGGGGCAATTCTATGGCTACACCTTC. Encoded protein: CASSTGRGQFYGYTF.

This chain joins TRBV3-1 (or the pseudogene TRBV3-2) and TRBJ2-3; 8 bases are shared with TRBD2. The CDR3 length is 14 residues. With 4 bases clipped from V and 3 bases from J, the junction kept 3 bases outside the gene matches. Per the germline V gene, CDR1 is LGHDT and CDR2 is YNNKEL (reference sequence). CDR3 in DNA: TGTGCCAGCAGCCCGGGAGGGAAGACAGATACGCAGTATTTT. Translating gives CASSPGGKTDTQYF.

This clone was counted only a few times. The CDR3 DNA is TGTGCCAGCAGCCGGGCGCTTACAGGGGAGTATAACTATGGCTACACCTTC. It specifies CASSRALTGEYNYGYTF. The chain carries TRBV5-6 and TRBJ1-2; 7 positions agree with TRBD1. Germline CDR1 and CDR2: SGHDT and YYEEEE. The CDR3 has 17 residues. V shed 4 bases and J 1 base; nucleotides not matched to a gene: 13.

The chain uses TRBV7-2 and TRBJ2-3; TRBD2 aligns across 12 bases. The V segment lost 3 bases and the J segment 0 bases; nucleotides outside the gene matches: 1. This CDR3 is 16 amino acids long. The germline V gene has CDR1 SGHTA and CDR2 FQGNSA. Here the CDR3 reads CASSFGLAGSTDTQYF. The CDR3 region has the DNA TGTGCCAGCAGCTTCGGACTAGCGGGAAGCACAGATACGCAGTATTTT.

The chain couples TRBV5-1 to TRBJ1-2, with 8 bases aligning to TRBD1. Germline V gene data show CDR1 as SGHRS and CDR2 as YFSETQ. CDR3 length: 14 residues. V trimming: 4 bases; J trimming: 2 bases; junction bases outside the gene matches: 4. In DNA, the CDR3 is TGCGCCAGCAGCACTGGACAGGGAAACTATGGCTACACCTTC. Translation gives CASSTGQGNYGYTF.

V and J are TRBV2 and TRBJ2-5; a possible D gene is TRBD1 (5 bases). CDR3 size: 13 residues. The germline V gene encodes CDR1 SNHLY and CDR2 FYNNEI. V was pared by 2 bases and J by 7 bases, with 11 bases between. The CDR3 bases are TGTGCCAGCAGTGAAAAGGGGTTAGTGACCCAGTACTTC. Amino acid sequence: CASSEKGLVTQYF.

This chain joins TRBV7-3 and TRBJ2-3; 8 nucleotides line up with TRBD2. The CDR3 is 14 residues long. The V gene end was trimmed by 9 bases and the J gene end by 4 bases; junction bases not matched to a gene: 9. Germline CDR1 reads SGHTA; CDR2 reads FQGTGA. The CDR3 is CASSREGRPDTQYF. CDR3 in DNA: TGTGCCAGTTCACGGGAGGGCCGACCAGATACGCAGTATTTT.

The V gene is TRBV5-1, the J gene TRBJ2-6; tentatively, D is TRBD2 (6 bases). Trimming removed 4 bases at V and 0 bases at J, with 8 bases between. The CDR3 contains 15 residues. CDR1 and CDR2 (germline): SGHRS, YFSETQ. CDR3 DNA sequence: TGCGCCAGCAGCCCCGGGGGCTCTGGGGCCAACGTCCTGACTTTC. Its protein product is CASSPGGSGANVLTF.

The rearrangement uses TRBV9 and TRBJ1-1, with D uncertain. Germline CDR1 SGDLS, CDR2 YYNGEE. The V and J ends lost 0 bases and 1 base respectively, with 10 bases between them. This CDR3 comprises 15 residues. Here the CDR3 DNA reads TGTGCCAGCAGCGTAGACCCTAGCGGGAACACTGAAGCTTTCTTT. As protein: CASSVDPSGNTEAFF.